This record covers a single T cell receptor (beta chain). This sample is part of a study of OX40 agonist ivuxolimab in advanced cancers. The overall study: Given to patients was ivuxolimab, an agonistic anti-OX40 (CD134) antibody.

The method was immunoSEQ multiplex PCR; TCRdb's version includes in-frame clones alone and lacks a portion of them. The table includes some 90,000 clones, around 87% detected once. CDR3 length: 14 residues. V was trimmed by 2 bases and J by 2 bases, leaving 12 bases between them. From germline, CDR1 is SQVTM and CDR2 ANQGSEA. This TCR derives from an adult with an advanced solid tumor such as melanoma, head and neck, liver or kidney cancer. Sequences were derived from CD4+ or CD8+ T cells sorted from blood, sampled in a trial of the OX40 agonist ivuxolimab. The chain carries TRBV29-1 and TRBJ1-2; no clear D. The CDR3 sequence is CSVEPQSGNYGYTF. CDR3 in DNA: TGCAGCGTTGAACCCCAGTCGGGGAACTATGGCTACACCTTC.